This T cell receptor (beta chain) was found in a study of blood T cell repertoires in COVID-19. Germline CDR1 and CDR2: MDHEN and SYDVKM. Deletions cut 2 bases from V and 1 base from J, with 8 bases between. CDR3 length: 14 amino acids. Participants spanned ages 18 to 89 years and resided in about two dozen US areas. The table lists this clone with a few counts. The same CDR3 is also encoded by other DNA sequences in this sample. Per the study methods: Estimation of nucleated cell counts relied on the amplification of reference gene primers. Generated by immunoSEQ multiplex PCR, the TCRdb table keeps only in-frame clones and is missing some. D and trimming come from the DNA, and the V and J calls and clone size come from that table. The sample has about 400,000 clones, around nine tenths seen once; the top ten hold less than 2%.

The sequenced sample was PBMCs or T cells enriched from blood (not recorded which). The TCR originated in a woman aged 30 to 39 who had recovered from COVID-19. The chain joins TRBV28 to TRBJ1-1; D gene ambiguous. DNA for the CDR3: TGTGCCAGCAGTTTAGGCCAGAAGAACACTGAAGCTTTCTTT. Translation: CASSLGQKNTEAFF. Complete variable domain (other parts from reference TRBV28 and TRBJ1-1): DVKVTQSSRYLVKRTGEKVFLECVQDMDHENMFWYRQDPGLGLRLIYFSYDVKMKEKGDIPEGYSVSREKKERFSLILESASTNQTSMYLCASSLGQKNTEAFFGQGTRLTVV.